Presented here are 5 T cell receptor beta chains from one specimen sequenced in a study of T cell responses to AZD1222 COVID-19 vaccine. Method: immunoSEQ multiplex PCR; TCRdb's copy keeps in-frame clones and lacks some. The profile shows about 110,000 clones, 70% to 90% of them singletons. This specimen was peripheral blood, taken on day 0 of AZD1222 vaccination. The origin of the receptors is an adult in good health.

V gene TRBV7-2 combines with J gene TRBJ1-6; perhaps TRBD1 as D (6 bases). V lost 1 base, J lost 10 bases, and 17 bases lay in between. CDR3 length: 16 residues. In germline, CDR1 is SGHTA, CDR2 FQGNSA. The CDR3: CASSLEGGARGSPLHF. In DNA, the CDR3 is TGTGCCAGCAGCTTAGAGGGGGGGGCCAGAGGATCACCCCTCCACTTT.

The genes are TRBV5-1 and TRBJ2-2; D gene ambiguous. From germline, CDR1 is SGHRS and CDR2 YFSETQ. CDR3 length: 14 amino acids. V lost 9 bases to trimming and J lost 1 base, with 13 bases between them. This CDR3 is CATSGVGNTGELFF. The CDR3 nucleotides read TGCGCCACCTCGGGTGTAGGGAACACCGGGGAGCTGTTTTTT.

The chain employs TRBV5-4 and TRBJ2-1; TRBD2 matches at 10 bases. The CDR3 is 18 residues long. The V and J ends lost 0 bases and 0 bases, in that order; junction bases with no gene match: 6. CDR1 is SGHNT and CDR2 is YYREEE in the germline V gene (reference sequence). The CDR3 DNA sequence: TGTGCCAGCAGCTTGGTAGCGGGGGGCTTTAGCTCCTACAATGAGCAGTTCTTC. This codes for CASSLVAGGFSSYNEQFF.

The genes are TRBV19 and TRBJ2-1, with no clear D. Germline values: CDR1 LNHDA, CDR2 SQIVND (reference sequence). The CDR3 covers 13 residues. The V end was cut by 10 bases, the J end by 1 base, with 11 bases between. CDR3 sequence (DNA): TGTGCCACTAAAAGGTCATCCTACAATGAGCAGTTCTTC. Its protein is CATKRSSYNEQFF.

The J gene is TRBJ1-4, the V gene TRBV5-1, with a possible D match to TRBD1 (5 bases). The CDR3 sequence is 15 residues long. Germline-derived CDR1 and CDR2 are SGHRS and YFSETQ. The V end lost 1 base, the J end lost 3 bases, and 10 bases lay between the germline ends. The CDR3 coding sequence is TGCGCCAGCAGCTTGTTGTTAGGGGCTAATGAAAAACTGTTTTTT. It yields the protein CASSLLLGANEKLFF.